A single sample is the source of the 5 T cell receptor beta chains below, sequenced in a study of cytomegalovirus exposure and HLA in healthy donors. Both 60 Vbeta primers and 13 Jbeta primers went into the PCR. The repertoire was sequenced with immunoSEQ multiplex PCR; TCRdb's copy has only in-frame clones and lacks some. The profile shows some 120,000 clones, more than 70% of them singletons. What was sequenced was PBMCs. These receptors were collected from a woman in her 50s in good health and CMV-seropositive.

The rearrangement uses TRBV2 and TRBJ2-1; 7 nucleotides agree with TRBD1. CDR1 and CDR2 (germline): SNHLY, FYNNEI. CDR3 size: 14 residues. J lost 9 bases, V lost 5 bases, and 10 bases had no gene match. The CDR3 region is CASSPTTGVVEQFF. DNA for the CDR3: TGTGCCAGCAGTCCAACCACAGGGGTGGTTGAGCAGTTCTTC.

This clone was found a few times. The chain joins TRBV29-1 to TRBJ2-3, with TRBD2 matching 8 bases. CDR1 SQVTM and CDR2 ANQGSEA come from the germline V gene. V dropped 4 bases and J dropped 4; count of bases not matched to a gene: 10. The CDR3 contains 15 residues. The CDR3 bases are TGCAGCGTTGGGTCGGGTAGCGGGACGGCAGATACGCAGTATTTT. This encodes CSVGSGSGTADTQYF.

This chain connects TRBV7-9 to TRBJ1-2; D perhaps matches TRBD1 (6 bases). Germline CDR1 and CDR2: SEHNR and FQNEAQ (reference sequence). CDR3 length: 14 residues. Between the trimmed V and J ends, which lost 5 bases and 1 base, there was a span of 11 bases. CDR3 sequence (DNA): TGTGCCAGCAGCACGGCAGGGGATAACTATGGCTACACCTTC. It codes for CASSTAGDNYGYTF.

The chain has TRBV4-1 and TRBJ2-7, with 9 nucleotides matching TRBD1. The germline V gene encodes CDR1 MGHRA and CDR2 YSYEKL. The junction had 7 bases not matched to a gene; V was cut back by 4 bases and J by 9 bases. CDR3 size: 13 residues. The CDR3 DNA follows: TGCGCCAGCAGCCCAACAGGGGGCGGGTTGCAGTACTTC. This encodes CASSPTGGGLQYF.

V and J are TRBV7-2 and TRBJ2-7, with 8 bases identical to TRBD2. Looked up from germline, CDR1 is SGHTA and CDR2 is FQGNSA. After removal of 0 bases from V and 3 bases from J, the junction contained 1 base not matched to a gene. The CDR3 contains 14 residues. CDR3 in amino acids: CASSLASGSYEQYF. The CDR3 region has the DNA TGTGCCAGCAGCTTAGCCAGCGGGAGCTACGAGCAGTACTTC.